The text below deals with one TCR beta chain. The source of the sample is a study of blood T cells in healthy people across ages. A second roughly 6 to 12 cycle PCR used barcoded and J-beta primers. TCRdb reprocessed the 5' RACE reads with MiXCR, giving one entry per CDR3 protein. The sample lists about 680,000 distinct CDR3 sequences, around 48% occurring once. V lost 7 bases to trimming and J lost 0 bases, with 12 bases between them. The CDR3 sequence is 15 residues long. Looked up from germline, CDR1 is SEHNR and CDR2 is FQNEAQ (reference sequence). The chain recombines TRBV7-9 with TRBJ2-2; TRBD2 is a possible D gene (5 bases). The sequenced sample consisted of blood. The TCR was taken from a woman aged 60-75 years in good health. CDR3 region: CASNNGVANTGELFF. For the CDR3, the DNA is TGTGCCAGCAACAACGGGGTAGCGAACACCGGGGAGCTGTTTTTT.